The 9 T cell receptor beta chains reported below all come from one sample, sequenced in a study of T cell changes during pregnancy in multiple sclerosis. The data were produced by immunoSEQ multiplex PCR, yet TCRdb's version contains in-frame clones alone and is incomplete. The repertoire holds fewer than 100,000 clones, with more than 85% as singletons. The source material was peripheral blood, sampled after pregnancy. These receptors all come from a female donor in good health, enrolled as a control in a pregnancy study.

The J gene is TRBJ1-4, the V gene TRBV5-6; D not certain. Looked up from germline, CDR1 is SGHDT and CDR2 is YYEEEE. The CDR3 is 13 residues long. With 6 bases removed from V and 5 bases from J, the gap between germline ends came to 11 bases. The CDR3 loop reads CASNRGPNEKLFF. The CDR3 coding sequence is TGTGCCAGCAACAGAGGGCCAAATGAAAAACTGTTTTTT. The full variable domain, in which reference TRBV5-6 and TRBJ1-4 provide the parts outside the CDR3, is DAGVTQSPTHLIKTRGQQVTLRCSPKSGHDTVSWYQQALGQGPQFIFQYYEEEERQRGNFPDRFSGHQFPNYSSELNVNALLLGDSALYLCASNRGPNEKLFFGSGTQLSVL.

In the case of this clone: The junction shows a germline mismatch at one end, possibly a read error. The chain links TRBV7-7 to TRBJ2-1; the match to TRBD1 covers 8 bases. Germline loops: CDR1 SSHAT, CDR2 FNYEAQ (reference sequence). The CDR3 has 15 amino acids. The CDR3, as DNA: TGTGCTAGCAGCCCTGACAGGGGTGGATACAATGAGCAGTTCTTC. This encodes CASSPDRGGYNEQFF.

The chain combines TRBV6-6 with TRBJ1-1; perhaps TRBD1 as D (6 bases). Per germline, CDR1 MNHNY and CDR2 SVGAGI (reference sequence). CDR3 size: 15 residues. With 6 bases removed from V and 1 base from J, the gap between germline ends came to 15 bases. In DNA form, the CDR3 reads TGTGCCAGCAGCGACCAGGGGATGGGGAACACTGAAGCTTTCTTT. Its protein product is CASSDQGMGNTEAFF.

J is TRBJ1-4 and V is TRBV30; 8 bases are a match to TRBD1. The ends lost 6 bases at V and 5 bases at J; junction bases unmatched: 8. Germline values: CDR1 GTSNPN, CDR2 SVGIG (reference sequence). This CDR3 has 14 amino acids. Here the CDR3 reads CACKTGAANEKLFF. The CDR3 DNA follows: TGTGCCTGCAAGACAGGGGCCGCGAATGAAAAACTGTTTTTT.

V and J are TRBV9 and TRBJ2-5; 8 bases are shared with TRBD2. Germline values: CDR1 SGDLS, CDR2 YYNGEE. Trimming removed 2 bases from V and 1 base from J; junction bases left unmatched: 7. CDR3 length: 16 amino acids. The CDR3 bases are TGTGCCAGCAGCGTGGGGACTAGAAGGAGCCAAGAGACCCAGTACTTC. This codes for CASSVGTRRSQETQYF.

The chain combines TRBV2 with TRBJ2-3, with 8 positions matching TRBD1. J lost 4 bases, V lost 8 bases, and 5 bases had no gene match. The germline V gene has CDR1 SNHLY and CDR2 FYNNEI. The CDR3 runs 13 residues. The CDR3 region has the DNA TGTGCCAGCCGACAGGGGTTAGCAGATACGCAGTATTTT. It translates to CASRQGLADTQYF.

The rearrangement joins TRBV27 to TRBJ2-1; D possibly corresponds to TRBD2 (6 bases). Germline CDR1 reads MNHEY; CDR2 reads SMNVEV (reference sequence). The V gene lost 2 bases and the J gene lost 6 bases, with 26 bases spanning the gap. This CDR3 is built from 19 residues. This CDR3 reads CASSLIGSSDGTRGNEQFF. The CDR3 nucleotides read TGTGCCAGCAGTTTAATAGGTTCTAGCGATGGTACACGGGGCAATGAGCAGTTCTTC.

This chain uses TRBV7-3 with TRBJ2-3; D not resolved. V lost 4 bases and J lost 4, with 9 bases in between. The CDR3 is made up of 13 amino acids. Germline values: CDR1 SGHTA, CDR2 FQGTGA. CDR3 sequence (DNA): TGTGCCAGCAGCTCCCAGGTCGCAGATACGCAGTATTTT. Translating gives CASSSQVADTQYF.

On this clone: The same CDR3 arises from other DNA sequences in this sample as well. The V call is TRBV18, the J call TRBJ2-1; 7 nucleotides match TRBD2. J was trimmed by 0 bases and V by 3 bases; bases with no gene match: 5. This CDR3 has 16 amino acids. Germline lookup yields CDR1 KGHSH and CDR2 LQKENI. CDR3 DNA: TGTGCCAGCTCACCCCCCGGGGGGAGCTCCTACAATGAGCAGTTCTTC. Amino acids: CASSPPGGSSYNEQFF.